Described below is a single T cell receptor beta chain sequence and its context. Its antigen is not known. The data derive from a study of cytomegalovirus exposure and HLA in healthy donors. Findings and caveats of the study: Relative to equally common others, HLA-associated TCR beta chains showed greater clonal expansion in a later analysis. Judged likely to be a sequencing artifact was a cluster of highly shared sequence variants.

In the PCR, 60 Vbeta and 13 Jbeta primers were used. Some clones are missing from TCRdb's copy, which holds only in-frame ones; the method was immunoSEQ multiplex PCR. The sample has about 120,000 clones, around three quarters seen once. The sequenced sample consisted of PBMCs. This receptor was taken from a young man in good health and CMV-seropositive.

This chain's CDR3 is CASTPTGFDTEAFF. In DNA form, the CDR3 reads TGTGCCAGTACCCCGACAGGTTTTGACACTGAAGCTTTCTTT. The J gene is TRBJ1-1, the V gene TRBV19, with a possible D match to TRBD1 (6 bases). V lost 7 bases and J lost 3, with 15 bases in between. Germline V gene data show CDR1 as LNHDA and CDR2 as SQIVND (reference sequence). This CDR3 region has 14 residues. Combining the CDR3 with reference TRBV19 and TRBJ1-1 gives the whole variable domain DGGITQSPKYLFRKEGQNVTLSCEQNLNHDAMYWYRQDPGQGLRLIYYSQIVNDFQKGDIAEGYSVSREKKESFPLTVTSAQKNPTAFYLCASTPTGFDTEAFFGQGTRLTVV.